These 12 T cell receptor beta chains came from one sample sequenced in a study of CD8 T cells in ankylosing spondylitis. TCRdb independently ran MiXCR on the 5' RACE reads; one entry per CDR3 protein. The sample has about 500,000 distinct CDR3 sequences; 10% to 15% are singletons. Points from the study as a whole: Made up of eight or nine highly homologous variants, a TCR beta motif appeared characteristic of ankylosing spondylitis blood.

These TCRs are of unknown antigen specificity. Sequences were obtained from blood, either unsorted or a sorted T cell fraction (not recorded which). Receptor source: a male donor with ankylosing spondylitis.

The rearrangement uses TRBV20-1 and TRBJ2-1, with 8 bases identical to TRBD1. The CDR3 sequence is 14 residues long. Germline V gives CDR1 DFQATT, CDR2 SNEGSKA (reference sequence). J was trimmed by 2 bases and V by 5 bases; bases with no gene match: 5. The CDR3 region is CSALGQGTYNEQFF. As DNA, the CDR3 is TGCAGTGCTTTAGGACAGGGAACCTACAATGAGCAGTTCTTC.

This clonotype was picked up a small number of times. The gene calls are TRBV3-1 and TRBJ2-7; TRBD1 aligns across 8 bases. With 8 bases clipped from V and 5 bases from J, the junction kept 11 bases outside the gene matches. The length of the CDR3 is 14 residues. CDR1 LGHDT and CDR2 YNNKEL come from the germline V gene (reference sequence). CDR3 in amino acids: CASGRTGNNNEQYF. CDR3 sequence (DNA): TGTGCCAGCGGACGGACAGGGAATAACAACGAGCAGTACTTC.

This clonotype was detected ten times or more. This chain uses TRBV18 with TRBJ1-3, with a possible D match to TRBD1 (6 bases). Trimming left V 5 bases short and J 2 bases short, with 16 bases between. The CDR3 loop spans 16 amino acids. Germline V CDR1 and CDR2: KGHSH, LQKENI. For the CDR3, the DNA is TGTGCCAGCTCAGCTACACCAGGGGTAACTGGAAACACCATATATTTT. Encoded protein: CASSATPGVTGNTIYF.

This clonotype has a count of ten or more. J is TRBJ2-7 and V is TRBV7-2; D not resolved. This CDR3 has 11 residues. Germline CDR1 SGHTA, CDR2 FQGNSA. V lost 5 bases to trimming and J lost 5 bases, with 7 bases between them. The CDR3 DNA is TGTGCCAGCAGCCGTAACCACGAGCAGTACTTC. Residues: CASSRNHEQYF.

V and J are TRBV18 and TRBJ2-7, with a tentative D call TRBD2 (6 bases). The germline V gene has CDR1 KGHSH and CDR2 LQKENI. The length of the CDR3 is 15 residues. Trimming cost V 3 bases and J 0 bases, with 12 bases left between them. The CDR3 sequence: CASSPGRGSSYEQYF. The CDR3 nucleotides read TGTGCCAGCTCACCTGGCCGGGGGAGCTCCTACGAGCAGTACTTC.

This clonotype came up a few times. V is TRBV9 and J is TRBJ2-3; TRBD1 agrees at 9 bases. The CDR3 extends over 17 amino acids. V trimming: 0 bases; J trimming: 5 bases; junction bases outside the gene matches: 10. The germline V gene encodes CDR1 SGDLS and CDR2 YYNGEE. The CDR3 DNA sequence: TGTGCCAGCAGCGTAGCTATTGGACAGGGGACGGGAGATACGCAGTATTTT. Protein product: CASSVAIGQGTGDTQYF.

This clonotype was detected only a few times. The chain uses TRBV5-1 and TRBJ2-3; 7 nucleotides agree with TRBD1. The CDR3 covers 16 residues. V was pared by 1 base and J by 5 bases, with 10 bases of the junction left unmatched. Germline CDR1 and CDR2: SGHRS and YFSETQ. CDR3 sequence reads: CASSLFTTGLLDTQYF. Written as DNA, the CDR3 is TGCGCCAGCAGCTTGTTTACGACAGGGCTCTTAGATACGCAGTATTTT.

This clonotype was seen many times. The gene calls are TRBV20-1 and TRBJ2-1; D possibly corresponds to TRBD2 (6 bases). Trimming pared 1 base from V and 1 base from J, leaving 11 bases between. This CDR3 region has 15 residues. CDR1 and CDR2 (germline): DFQATT, SNEGSKA (reference sequence). The CDR3 here is CSARVGSGSYNEQFF. CDR3 nucleotides: TGCAGTGCTAGAGTTGGGAGCGGGTCCTACAATGAGCAGTTCTTC.

This clonotype was observed many times. The genes are TRBV29-1 and TRBJ2-3; 7 nucleotides align to TRBD2. J was trimmed by 6 bases and V by 6 bases; bases with no gene match: 12. Germline-derived CDR1 and CDR2 are SQVTM and ANQGSEA. The CDR3 consists of 14 residues. The CDR3 DNA reads as TGCAGCGTCGCGCTGGCGGGAGTCGGGGATACGCAGTATTTT. Its translation is CSVALAGVGDTQYF.

This clonotype has a handful of counts. The DNA for the CDR3 is TGTGCCAGCAGTTGGGAGGACTATGGCTACACCTTC. This translates into CASSWEDYGYTF. The gene calls are TRBV12-3 or TRBV12-4 and TRBJ1-2, with unresolved D. The CDR3 consists of 12 residues. V lost 4 bases, J lost 3 bases, and 6 bases lay in between.

This clonotype was recorded a few times. The chain combines TRBV3-1 with TRBJ2-7; perhaps TRBD2 as D (6 bases). Germline V gene data show CDR1 as LGHDT and CDR2 as YNNKEL (reference sequence). With 0 bases removed from V and 7 bases from J, the gap between germline ends came to 16 bases. The CDR3 is 15 residues long. The CDR3 DNA follows: TGTGCCAGCAGCCAAGATTCGGCAGCGGGCGGGGAGCAGTACTTC. Amino acids: CASSQDSAAGGEQYF.

This chain joins TRBV6-2 or TRBV6-3 and TRBJ2-7; TRBD1 matches at 7 bases. Per the germline V gene, CDR1 is MNHEY and CDR2 is SVGEGT. This CDR3 has 15 amino acids. Losses at the gene ends were 4 bases for V and 3 bases for J; bases not matched to a gene: 9. CDR3 region: CASSWDRVSFYEQYF. CDR3 in DNA: TGTGCCAGCAGTTGGGACAGAGTATCGTTCTACGAGCAGTACTTC.